This section outlines one T cell receptor beta chain sequence together with its context. This clone's antigen is unknown. The input lacks base qualities; no much larger clone sits a single base away. The trial excluded patients who had a history of autoimmune disease or who were on systemic immunosuppression. Peripheral blood for TCR sequencing was drawn from every dose cohort at baseline, at cycle 4 day 1 and at cycle 7 day 1. Samples were obtained from an open-label, multicenter, first-in-human phase I dose-escalation trial of ivuxolimab. Adults with locally advanced or metastatic melanoma, renal cell, hepatocellular, or head and neck squamous cell carcinoma were enrolled in the trial. Before TCR sequencing, CD4+ and CD8+ T cells were separately sorted from peripheral blood. Based on the germline V gene, the CDR1 and CDR2 sequences are SGHDT and YYEEEE. Counted from cysteine to phenylalanine, this CDR3 has 13 amino acids. This entry keeps only the CDR3 DNA: 39 bases, framed from base 1. V is shortened by 3 bases, J by 5 bases, and the region joining them spans 11 bases.

These data belong to a study of OX40 agonist ivuxolimab in advanced cancers. Regarding the complete study: Ivuxolimab was a fully human IgG2 agonistic monoclonal antibody targeting the costimulatory receptor OX40 (CD134). The paper describes the monotherapy dose-escalation part (N of about 47 patients) of the phase I trial of ivuxolimab. Three dose-escalation patients achieved partial responses, one with hepatocellular carcinoma and two with cutaneous melanoma. Intravenous ivuxolimab was administered to patients every 2 weeks at six dose levels: 0.01, 0.1, 0.3, 1.5, 3 and 10 mg/kg. In the dose-escalation cohort, more than 80% of patients were male, and the mean age was roughly 56 years with a range of roughly 23 to 79. Patients were allowed to have had prior anti-PD-1, anti-PD-L1 or anti-CTLA-4 therapy, and less than 45% of the dose-escalation patients had previously received checkpoint inhibitors. Among the 50 to 55 dose-escalation patients, around 20 had hepatocellular carcinoma, roughly 15 melanoma, 9 renal cell carcinoma and 9 head and neck cancer. Peripheral TCRbeta sequencing aimed to test whether ivuxolimab altered TCR sequence diversity and caused clonal T-cell expansion. Study-wide conclusions, independent of this receptor: In partial responders in the 0.1-3.0 mg/kg groups, normalized peripheral clonal expansion was found to be among the lowest, especially among CD8+ T cells. Clonal expansion of both CD4+ and CD8+ blood T cells was observed from baseline to week 6 at doses 0.1 to 3.0 mg/kg. Low levels of normalized T-cell clonal expansion were also seen in some nonresponding patients. After ivuxolimab, more expanded clones were found on average in CD8+ T cells than in CD4+ T cells. Which antigens the clonally expanded peripheral T cells were specific for was not determined.

For sequencing of the TCRbeta CDR3 region, genomic DNA was extracted from the sorted cells. TCRbeta CDR3 regions were sequenced using the immunoSEQ Assay. Entries here come from immuneACCESS through TCRdb and include only in-frame sequences with V and J called. Some clones fail to appear in such tables; in the studies checked, an unresolved V gene covers under half of the shortfall, and the cause of the remainder is unknown. This sample gives about 64,000 clones in total; more than 75% of them show up just once. The top ten constitute around 2.1% of the sample. This clonotype was sampled from an adult with an advanced solid tumor such as melanoma, head and neck, liver or kidney cancer. The rearrangement joined TRBV5-6 to TRBJ2-5; the D segment cannot be called with confidence. The sample consisted of CD4+ or CD8+ T cells sorted from blood, taken in a trial of the OX40 agonist ivuxolimab. The sequenced DNA is TGTGCCAGCAGCTCGACCGCCAGCGAGACCCAGTACTTC. Its amino acids are CASSSTASETQYF.